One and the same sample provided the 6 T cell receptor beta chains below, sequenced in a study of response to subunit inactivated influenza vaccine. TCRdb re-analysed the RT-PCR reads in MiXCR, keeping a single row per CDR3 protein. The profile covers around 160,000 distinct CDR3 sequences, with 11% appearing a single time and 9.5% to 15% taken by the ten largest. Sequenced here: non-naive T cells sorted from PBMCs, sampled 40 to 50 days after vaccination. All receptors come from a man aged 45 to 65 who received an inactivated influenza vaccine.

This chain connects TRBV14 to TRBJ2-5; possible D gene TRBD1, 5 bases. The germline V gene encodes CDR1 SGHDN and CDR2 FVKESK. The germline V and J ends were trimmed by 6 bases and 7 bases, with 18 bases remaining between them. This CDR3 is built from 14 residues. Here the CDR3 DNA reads TGTGCCAGCAGGACCTCTCTCCCCCAGGGGACCCAGTACTTC. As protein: CASRTSLPQGTQYF. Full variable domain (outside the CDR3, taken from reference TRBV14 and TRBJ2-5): EAGVTQFPSHSVIEKGQTVTLRCDPISGHDNLYWYRRVMGKEIKFLLHFVKESKQDESGMPNNRFLAERTGGTYSTLKVQPAELEDSGVYFCASRTSLPQGTQYFGPGTRLLVL.

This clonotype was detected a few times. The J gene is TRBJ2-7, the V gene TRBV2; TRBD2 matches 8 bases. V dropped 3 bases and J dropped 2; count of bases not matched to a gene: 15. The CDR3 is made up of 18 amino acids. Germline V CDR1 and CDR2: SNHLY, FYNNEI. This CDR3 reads CASSDWGRMGLDAYEQYF. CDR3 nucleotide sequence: TGTGCCAGCAGTGATTGGGGAAGGATGGGACTAGACGCCTACGAGCAGTACTTC. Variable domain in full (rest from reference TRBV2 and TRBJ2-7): EPEVTQTPSHQVTQMGQEVILRCVPISNHLYFYWYRQILGQKVEFLVSFYNNEISEKSEIFDDQFSVERPDGSNFTLKIRSTKLEDSAMYFCASSDWGRMGLDAYEQYFGPGTRLTVT.

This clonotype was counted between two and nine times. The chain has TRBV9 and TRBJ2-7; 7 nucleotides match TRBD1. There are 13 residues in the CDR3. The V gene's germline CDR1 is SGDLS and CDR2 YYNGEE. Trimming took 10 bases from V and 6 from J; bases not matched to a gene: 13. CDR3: CAGSRDSWSEQYF. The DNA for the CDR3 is TGTGCCGGCTCCCGGGACAGTTGGTCCGAGCAGTACTTC.

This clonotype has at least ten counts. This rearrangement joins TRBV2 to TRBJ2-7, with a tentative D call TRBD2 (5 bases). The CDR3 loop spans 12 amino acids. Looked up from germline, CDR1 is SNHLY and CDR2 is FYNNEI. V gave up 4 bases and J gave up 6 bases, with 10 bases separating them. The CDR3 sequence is CASSVRAPEQYF. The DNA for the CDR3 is TGTGCCAGCAGTGTGCGGGCCCCCGAGCAGTACTTC.

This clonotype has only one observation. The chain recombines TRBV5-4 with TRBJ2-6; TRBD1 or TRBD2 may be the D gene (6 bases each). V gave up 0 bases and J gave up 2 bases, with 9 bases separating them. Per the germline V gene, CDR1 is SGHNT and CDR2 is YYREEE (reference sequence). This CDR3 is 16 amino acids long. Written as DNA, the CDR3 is TGTGCCAGCAGCTTGGGGGGGGCTACTGGGGCCAACGTCCTGACTTTC. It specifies CASSLGGATGANVLTF. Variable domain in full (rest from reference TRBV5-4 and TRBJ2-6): ETGVTQSPTHLIKTRGQQVTLRCSSQSGHNTVSWYQQALGQGPQFIFQYYREEENGRGNFPPRFSGLQFPNYSSELNVNALELDDSALYLCASSLGGATGANVLTFGAGSRLTVL.

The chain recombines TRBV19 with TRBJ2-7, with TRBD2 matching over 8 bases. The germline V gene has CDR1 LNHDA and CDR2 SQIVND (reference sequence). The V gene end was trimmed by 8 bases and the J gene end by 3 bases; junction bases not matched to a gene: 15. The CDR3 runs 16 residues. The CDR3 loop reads CASWAGGPHPLYEQYF. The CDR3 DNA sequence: TGTGCCAGTTGGGCGGGGGGCCCACACCCCCTCTACGAGCAGTACTTC. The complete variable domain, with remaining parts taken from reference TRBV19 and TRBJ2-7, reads DGGITQSPKYLFRKEGQNVTLSCEQNLNHDAMYWYRQDPGQGLRLIYYSQIVNDFQKGDIAEGYSVSREKKESFPLTVTSAQKNPTAFYLCASWAGGPHPLYEQYFGPGTRLTVT.